This TCR beta chain appears in the sequencing data of a study of T cell repertoires in aging, cancer and after chemotherapy. The wider study: Six age groups, ranging from 30 or younger to 70 or older, included the donors.

Deletions cut 1 base from V and 4 bases from J, with 11 bases between. The CDR3 is 15 residues long. The V gene's germline CDR1 is LNHDA and CDR2 SQIVND (reference sequence). Study findings and constraints: Untreated cancer patients had significantly lower blood TCR diversity than age-matched healthy donors. In hematological cancer patients, infiltrated lymphoid organs may have impaired thymic emigration or peripheral T cell expansion.

The template was genomic DNA from peripheral blood, not RNA. By frequency in the sample, this clonotype is medium-sized. What it recognizes is unknown. Rearranged V-D-J TRB sequences were amplified with a mixed TRB-A/B primer pool. TCRdb independently ran MiXCR on the multiplex PCR reads; one entry per CDR3 protein. The sample records some 700 distinct CDR3 sequences, 25% to 40% being singletons. The rearrangement links TRBV19 to TRBJ2-1, with no clear D. Sequencing was done on a sample of blood. The clonotype comes from a human donor with a blood cancer. In nucleotides, the CDR3 is TGTGCCAGTAGTATAGGCCACGGATCTTACAATGAGCAGTTCTTC. Its translation: CASSIGHGSYNEQFF. The whole variable domain, remainder taken from reference TRBV19 and TRBJ2-1, is DGGITQSPKYLFRKEGQNVTLSCEQNLNHDAMYWYRQDPGQGLRLIYYSQIVNDFQKGDIAEGYSVSREKKESFPLTVTSAQKNPTAFYLCASSIGHGSYNEQFFGPGTRLTVL.